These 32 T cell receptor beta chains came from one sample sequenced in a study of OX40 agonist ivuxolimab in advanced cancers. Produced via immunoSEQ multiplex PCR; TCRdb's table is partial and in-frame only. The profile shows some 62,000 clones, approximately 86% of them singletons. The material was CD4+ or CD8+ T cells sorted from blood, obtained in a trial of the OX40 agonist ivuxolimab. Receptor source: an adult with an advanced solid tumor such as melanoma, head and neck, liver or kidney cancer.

DNA of the CDR3: TGCGCCAGCAGCCCAGACCTAGACGAGCAGTACTTC. Translated, it gives CASSPDLDEQYF. The chain carries TRBV5-1 and TRBJ2-7; the D is unclear. The germline CDR1 and CDR2 sequences are SGHRS and YFSETQ. This CDR3 is built from 12 residues. Trimming shortened V by 4 bases and J by 5 bases, and 10 bases separated the two germline ends.

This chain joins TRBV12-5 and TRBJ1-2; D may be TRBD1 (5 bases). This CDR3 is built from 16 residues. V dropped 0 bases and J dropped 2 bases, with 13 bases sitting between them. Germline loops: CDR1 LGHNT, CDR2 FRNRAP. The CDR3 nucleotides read TGTGCTAGTGGTTTGGTACTGGGGCAGAGAAACTATGGCTACACCTTC. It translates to CASGLVLGQRNYGYTF.

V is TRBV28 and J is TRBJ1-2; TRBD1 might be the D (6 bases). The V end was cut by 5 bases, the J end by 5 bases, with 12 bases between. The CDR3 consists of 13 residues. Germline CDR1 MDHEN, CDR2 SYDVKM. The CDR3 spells CASSQGHLYGYTF. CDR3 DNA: TGTGCCAGCAGTCAGGGACACCTTTATGGCTACACCTTC.

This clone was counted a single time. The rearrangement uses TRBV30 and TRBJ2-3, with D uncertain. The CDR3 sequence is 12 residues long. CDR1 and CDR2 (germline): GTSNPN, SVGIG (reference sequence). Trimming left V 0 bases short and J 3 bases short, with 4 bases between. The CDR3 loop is CAWSVRTDTQYF. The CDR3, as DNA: TGTGCCTGGAGTGTACGAACAGATACGCAGTATTTT.

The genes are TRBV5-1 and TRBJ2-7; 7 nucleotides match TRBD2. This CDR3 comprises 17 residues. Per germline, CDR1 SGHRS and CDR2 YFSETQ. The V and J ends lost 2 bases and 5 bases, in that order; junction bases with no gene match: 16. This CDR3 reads CASSFGAGARTYDEQYF. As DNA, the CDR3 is TGCGCCAGCAGCTTTGGGGCGGGAGCCCGGACCTACGACGAGCAGTACTTC.

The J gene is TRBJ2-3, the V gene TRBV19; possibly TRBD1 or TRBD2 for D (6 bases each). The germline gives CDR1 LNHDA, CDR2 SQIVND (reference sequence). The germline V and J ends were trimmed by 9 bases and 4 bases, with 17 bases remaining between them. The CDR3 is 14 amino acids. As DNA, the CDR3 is TGTGCCAGCTCGAGGGGGGCGGACCCAGATACGCAGTATTTT. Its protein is CASSRGADPDTQYF.

The CDR3 sequence: CASGFLPIWTSGRAAGGTDTQYF. The CDR3 region has the DNA TGTGCTAGTGGTTTCCTCCCTATCTGGACTAGCGGGAGGGCCGCGGGAGGGACAGATACGCAGTATTTT. The J gene is TRBJ2-3, the V gene TRBV12-5; TRBD2 matches at 15 bases. With V trimmed by 3 bases and J by 3 bases, 22 bases remained unmatched. This CDR3 is 23 amino acids long. The germline V gene encodes CDR1 LGHNT and CDR2 FRNRAP.

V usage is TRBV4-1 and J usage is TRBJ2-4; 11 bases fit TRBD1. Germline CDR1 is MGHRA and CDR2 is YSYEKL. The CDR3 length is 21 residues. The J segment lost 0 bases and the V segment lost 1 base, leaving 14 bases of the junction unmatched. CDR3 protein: CASSQVSGQGAVRVAKNIQYF. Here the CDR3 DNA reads TGCGCCAGCAGCCAAGTGTCCGGACAGGGGGCGGTCAGGGTAGCCAAAAACATTCAGTACTTC.

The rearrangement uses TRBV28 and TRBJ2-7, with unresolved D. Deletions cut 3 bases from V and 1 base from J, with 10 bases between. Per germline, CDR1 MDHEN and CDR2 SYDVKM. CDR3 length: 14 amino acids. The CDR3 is CASSFFGNSYEQYF. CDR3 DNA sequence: TGTGCCAGCAGTTTTTTTGGGAATTCCTACGAGCAGTACTTC.

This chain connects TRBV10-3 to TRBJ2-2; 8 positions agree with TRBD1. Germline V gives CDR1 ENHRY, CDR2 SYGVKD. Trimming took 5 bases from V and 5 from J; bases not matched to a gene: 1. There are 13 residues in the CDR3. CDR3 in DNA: TGTGCCATCAGTACAGGGGGGACCGGGGAGCTGTTTTTT. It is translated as CAISTGGTGELFF.

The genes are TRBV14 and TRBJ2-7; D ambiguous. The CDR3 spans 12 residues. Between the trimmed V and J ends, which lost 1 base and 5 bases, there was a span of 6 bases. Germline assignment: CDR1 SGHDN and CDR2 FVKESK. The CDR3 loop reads CASSQVLNEQYF. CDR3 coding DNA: TGTGCCAGCAGCCAAGTTTTAAACGAGCAGTACTTC.

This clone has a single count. The CDR3 spells CASKGLLGYGYTF. CDR3 bases: TGTGCCAGTAAGGGCCTCCTGGGCTATGGCTACACCTTC. V gene TRBV19 combines with J gene TRBJ1-2; no reliable D call. V was cut by 7 bases and J by 4 bases, with 13 bases left in between. Germline assignment: CDR1 LNHDA and CDR2 SQIVND (reference sequence). The CDR3 has 13 amino acids.

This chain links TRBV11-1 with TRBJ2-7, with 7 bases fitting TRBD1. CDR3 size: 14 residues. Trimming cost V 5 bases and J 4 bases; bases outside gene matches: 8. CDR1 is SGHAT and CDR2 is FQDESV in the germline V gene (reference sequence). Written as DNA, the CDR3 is TGTGCCAGCAGCCCGTACAGGGGTGGATACGAGCAGTACTTC. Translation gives CASSPYRGGYEQYF.

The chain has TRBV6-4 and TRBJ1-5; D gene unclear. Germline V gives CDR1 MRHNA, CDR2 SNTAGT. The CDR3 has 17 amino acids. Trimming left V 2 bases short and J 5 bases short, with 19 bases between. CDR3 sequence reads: CASSDAPRRVLYQPQHF. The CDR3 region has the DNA TGTGCCAGCAGTGACGCCCCCCGGCGGGTGTTATATCAGCCCCAGCATTTT.

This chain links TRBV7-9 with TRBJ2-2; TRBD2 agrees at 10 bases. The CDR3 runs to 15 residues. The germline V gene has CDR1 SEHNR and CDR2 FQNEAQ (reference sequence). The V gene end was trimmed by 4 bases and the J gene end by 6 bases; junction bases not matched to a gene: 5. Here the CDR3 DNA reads TGTGCCAGCAGCTGGACTAGCGGCTATGCCGGGGAGCTGTTTTTT. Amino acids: CASSWTSGYAGELFF.

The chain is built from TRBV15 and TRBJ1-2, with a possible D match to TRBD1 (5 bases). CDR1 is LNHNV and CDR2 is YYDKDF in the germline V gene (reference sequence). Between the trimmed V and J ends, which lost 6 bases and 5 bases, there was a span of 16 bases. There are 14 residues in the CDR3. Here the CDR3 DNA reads TGTGCCACCAGTCCAGCCTCGAGGGGTTATGGCTACACCTTC. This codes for CATSPASRGYGYTF.

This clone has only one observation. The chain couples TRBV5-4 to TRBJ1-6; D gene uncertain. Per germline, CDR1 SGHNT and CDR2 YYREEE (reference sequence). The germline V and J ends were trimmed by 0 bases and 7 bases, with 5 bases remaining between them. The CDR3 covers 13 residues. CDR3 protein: CASSLEGNSPLHF. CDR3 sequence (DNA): TGTGCCAGCAGCTTGGAGGGAAATTCACCCCTCCACTTT. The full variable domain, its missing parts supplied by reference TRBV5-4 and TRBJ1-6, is ETGVTQSPTHLIKTRGQQVTLRCSSQSGHNTVSWYQQALGQGPQFIFQYYREEENGRGNFPPRFSGLQFPNYSSELNVNALELDDSALYLCASSLEGNSPLHFGNGTRLTVT.

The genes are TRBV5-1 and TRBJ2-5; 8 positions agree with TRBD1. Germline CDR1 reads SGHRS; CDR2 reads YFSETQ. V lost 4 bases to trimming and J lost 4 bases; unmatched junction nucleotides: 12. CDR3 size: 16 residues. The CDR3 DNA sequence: TGCGCCAGCAGCCTTGAGCCTGGGACAGGAGGAGAGACCCAGTACTTC. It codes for CASSLEPGTGGETQYF.

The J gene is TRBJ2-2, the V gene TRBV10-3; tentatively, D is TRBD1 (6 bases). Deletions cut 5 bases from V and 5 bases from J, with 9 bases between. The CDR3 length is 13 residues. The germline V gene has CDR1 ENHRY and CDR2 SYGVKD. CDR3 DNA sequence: TGTGCCATCAGTTTACAGGGAACCGGGGAGCTGTTTTTT. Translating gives CAISLQGTGELFF.

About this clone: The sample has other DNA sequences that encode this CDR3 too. The CDR3 region is CASSQDLGYEQYF. The DNA of the CDR3 is TGTGCCAGCAGCCAAGATTTGGGCTACGAGCAGTACTTC. This rearrangement joins TRBV14 to TRBJ2-7; no definite D call. The CDR3 totals 13 residues. Germline V gives CDR1 SGHDN, CDR2 FVKESK. Trimming cost V 0 bases and J 3 bases, with 6 bases left between them.

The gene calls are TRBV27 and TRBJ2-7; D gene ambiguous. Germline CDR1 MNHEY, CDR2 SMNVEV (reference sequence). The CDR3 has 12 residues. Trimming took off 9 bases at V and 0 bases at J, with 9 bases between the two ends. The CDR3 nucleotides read TGTGCCAGAGAAGCGAACTCCTACGAGCAGTACTTC. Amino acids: CAREANSYEQYF.

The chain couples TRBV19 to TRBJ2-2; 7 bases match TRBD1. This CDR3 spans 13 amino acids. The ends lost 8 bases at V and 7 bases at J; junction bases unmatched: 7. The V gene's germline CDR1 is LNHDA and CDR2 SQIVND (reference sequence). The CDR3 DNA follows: TGTGCCAGTGACAGGGACGGTAGCGGGGAGCTGTTTTTT. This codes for CASDRDGSGELFF.

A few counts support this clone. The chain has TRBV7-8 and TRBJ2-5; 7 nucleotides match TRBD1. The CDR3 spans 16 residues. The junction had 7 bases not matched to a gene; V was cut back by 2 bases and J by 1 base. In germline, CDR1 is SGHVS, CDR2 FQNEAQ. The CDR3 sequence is CASSLRAGGGQETQYF. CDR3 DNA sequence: TGTGCCAGCAGCTTAAGGGCAGGGGGTGGCCAAGAGACCCAGTACTTC. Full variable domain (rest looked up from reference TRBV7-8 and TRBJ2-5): GAGVSQSPRYKVAKRGQDVALRCDPISGHVSLFWYQQALGQGPEFLTYFQNEAQLDKSGLPSDRFFAERPEGSVSTLKIQRTQQEDSAVYLCASSLRAGGGQETQYFGPGTRLLVL.

CDR3 in amino acids: CASSQMGGNTGELFF. In nucleotides, the CDR3 is TGCGCCAGCAGCCAGATGGGCGGGAATACCGGGGAGCTGTTTTTT. The chain has TRBV4-1 and TRBJ2-2; a possible D gene is TRBD2 (6 bases). This CDR3 has 15 residues. Germline V gene lookup returns CDR1 MGHRA and CDR2 YSYEKL. Trimming left V 3 bases short and J 5 bases short, with 13 bases between.

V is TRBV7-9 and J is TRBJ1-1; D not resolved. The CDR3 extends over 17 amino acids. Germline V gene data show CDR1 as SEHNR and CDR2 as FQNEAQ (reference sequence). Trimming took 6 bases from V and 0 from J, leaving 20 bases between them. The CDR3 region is CASRVPASHGMNTEAFF. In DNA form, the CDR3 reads TGTGCCAGCAGAGTACCAGCCTCTCACGGTATGAACACTGAAGCTTTCTTT.

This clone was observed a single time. The CDR3 protein is CAISLDRVETQYF. Here the CDR3 DNA reads TGTGCCATCAGTCTGGACAGGGTAGAGACCCAGTACTTC. The V and J genes are TRBV10-3 and TRBJ2-5; the match to TRBD1 covers 8 bases. Germline lookup yields CDR1 ENHRY and CDR2 SYGVKD. The V and J ends lost 5 bases and 4 bases, in that order; junction bases with no gene match: 3. The CDR3 spans 13 residues.

The CDR3 sequence is CASSFATGVKNIQYF. The CDR3 DNA reads TGTGCCAGCAGTTTCGCAACAGGGGTCAAAAACATTCAGTACTTC. The V call is TRBV28, the J call TRBJ2-4; 7 nucleotides align to TRBD1. The junction had 5 bases not matched to a gene; V was cut back by 3 bases and J by 3 bases. The CDR3 spans 15 residues. CDR1 and CDR2 (germline): MDHEN, SYDVKM.

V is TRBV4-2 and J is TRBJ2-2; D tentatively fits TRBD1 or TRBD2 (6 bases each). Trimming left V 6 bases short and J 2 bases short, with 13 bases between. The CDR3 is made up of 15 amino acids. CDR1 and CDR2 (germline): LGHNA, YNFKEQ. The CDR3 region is CASRLGGTNTGELFF. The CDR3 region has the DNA TGTGCCAGCAGACTTGGGGGGACAAACACCGGGGAGCTGTTTTTT.

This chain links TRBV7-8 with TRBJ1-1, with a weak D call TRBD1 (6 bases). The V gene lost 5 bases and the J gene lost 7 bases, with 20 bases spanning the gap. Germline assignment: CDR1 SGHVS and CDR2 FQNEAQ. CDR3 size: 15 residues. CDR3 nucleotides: TGTGCCAGCAGCCCTAGAAATAACAGGGTTGGTGAAGCTTTCTTT. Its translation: CASSPRNNRVGEAFF.

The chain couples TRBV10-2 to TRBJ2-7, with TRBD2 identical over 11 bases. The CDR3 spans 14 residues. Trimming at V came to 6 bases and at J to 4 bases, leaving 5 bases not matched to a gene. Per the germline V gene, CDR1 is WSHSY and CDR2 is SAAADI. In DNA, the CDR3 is TGCGCCAGCAGGAATCCTAGCGGGAGGTACGAGCAGTACTTC. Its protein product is CASRNPSGRYEQYF.

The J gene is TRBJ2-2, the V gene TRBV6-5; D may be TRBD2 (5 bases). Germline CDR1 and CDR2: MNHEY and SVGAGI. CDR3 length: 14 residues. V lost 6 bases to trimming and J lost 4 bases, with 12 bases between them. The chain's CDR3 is CASSSRGGTGELFF. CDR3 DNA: TGTGCCAGCAGCTCCCGGGGTGGCACCGGGGAGCTGTTTTTT.

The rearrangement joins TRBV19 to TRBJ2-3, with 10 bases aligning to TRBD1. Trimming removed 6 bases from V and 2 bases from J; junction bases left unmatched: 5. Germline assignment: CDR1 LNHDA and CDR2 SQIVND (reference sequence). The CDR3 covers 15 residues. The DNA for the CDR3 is TGTGCCAGTAGCAAGGGACAGGGGTTCACAGATACGCAGTATTTT. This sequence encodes CASSKGQGFTDTQYF.